This is a list of T cell receptor beta chains from one sample in a study of T cell responses to AZD1222 COVID-19 vaccine. Repertoires were generated with immunoSEQ multiplex PCR, while TCRdb's copy carries only in-frame clones and drops some. The repertoire holds roughly 130,000 clones, with 92% as singletons. This material consisted of peripheral blood, taken on day 0 of AZD1222 vaccination. These TCRs come from an adult in good health. CDR3s include the opening cysteine and the closing phenylalanine or tryptophan. The order of the fields is J gene, clone size, V gene, D gene, CDR3 DNA, CDR3 protein. The D gene is left open where the match is weak. A clone size is listed for some rows: how often the clone was seen (once, few, many), or a class if it is expanded.

TRBJ1-5	.	TRBV7-2	.	TGTGCCAGCAGTTTGACGGGGGGATACAATCAGCCCCAGCATTTT	CASSLTGGYNQPQHF
TRBJ2-3	.	TRBV3-1/TRBV3-2	.	TGTGCCAGCAGCCCGGACACCCACAGCACAGATACGCAGTATTTT	CASSPDTHSTDTQYF
TRBJ2-1	.	TRBV2	.	TGTGCCAGCAGTGAACCCTACAATGAGCAGTTCTTC	CASSEPYNEQFF
TRBJ1-1	.	TRBV5-1	TRBD1	TGCGCCAGCAGCTTGGATGGGACAGGGCATGCTTTCTTT	CASSLDGTGHAFF
TRBJ1-3	.	TRBV5-4	.	TGTGCCAGCAGCAAGCAGGGGAGCTCTGGAAACACCATATATTTT	CASSKQGSSGNTIYF
TRBJ1-5	.	TRBV6-5	.	TGTGCCAGCAGTTACAACAGGGAACAGCCCCAGCATTTT	CASSYNREQPQHF
TRBJ2-2	.	TRBV7-8	.	TGTGCCAGCAGCCCCCAGAGGGAACCCCACGTTACAAGGGAGCTGTTTTTT	CASSPQREPHVTRELFF
TRBJ2-2	.	TRBV3-1/TRBV3-2	TRBD2	TGTGCCAGCAGCCCTCAGGGCGGGAGGGCCGACACCGGGGAGCTGTTTTTT	CASSPQGGRADTGELFF
TRBJ2-7	.	TRBV6-1	.	TGTGCCAGCAGTGAATTGCAGGGAACTAGCTACGAGCAGTACTTC	CASSELQGTSYEQYF
TRBJ2-7	.	TRBV6-5	TRBD2	TGTGCCAGCAGACGCGGGAGTGGCTACGAGCAGTACTTC	CASRRGSGYEQYF
TRBJ1-2	.	TRBV10-1	TRBD1	TGCGCCAGCAGTGAGCGGGACAGGGAGGGAAGGTACACCTTC	CASSERDREGRYTF
TRBJ2-7	.	TRBV11-2	.	TGTGCCAGCAGCTTAAACCTGGGCGGCTCCTACGAGCAGTACTTC	CASSLNLGGSYEQYF
TRBJ2-7	.	TRBV5-4	.	TGTGCCAGCAGCTACGACGTTAGCGGCGAGCAGTACTTC	CASSYDVSGEQYF
TRBJ1-3	.	TRBV13	TRBD1	TGTGCCAGCAGCCGCGCTAGGACAGGGGGCCGGAACACCATATATTTT	CASSRARTGGRNTIYF
TRBJ1-1	.	TRBV25-1	.	TGTGCCAGCAGCTCCGGGACCGGTTACACTGAAGCTTTCTTT	CASSSGTGYTEAFF
TRBJ2-2	.	TRBV9	TRBD1	TGTGCCAGCAGCGGAGGGGACAGGAAGGCCACCGGGGAGCTGTTTTTT	CASSGGDRKATGELFF
TRBJ2-5	once	TRBV5-8	.	TGTGCCAGCAGCTTGACCACTAGATGGACCCAGTACTTC	CASSLTTRWTQYF
TRBJ2-1	.	TRBV9	.	TGTGCCAGCAGCGGGAGCCCCTCCTACAATGAGCAGTTCTTC	CASSGSPSYNEQFF
TRBJ2-7	.	TRBV5-4	.	TGTGCCAGCAGCGCTTGGCAACCGGTTCGGGAGCAGTACTTC	CASSAWQPVREQYF
TRBJ1-2	few	TRBV9	.	TGTGCCAGCAGCACCCGGGACCTTCCTTATGGCTACACCTTC	CASSTRDLPYGYTF
TRBJ1-5	.	TRBV11-2	.	TGTGCCAGCAGCTTAGCAGGGCGCAATCAGCCCCAGCATTTT	CASSLAGRNQPQHF
TRBJ2-2	.	TRBV6-2/TRBV6-3	.	TGTGCCAGCAGCAGCCGGCGGTGGGCGGATACCGGGGAGCTGTTTTTT	CASSSRRWADTGELFF
TRBJ1-6	.	TRBV18	TRBD1	TGTGCCAGCTCCCAGGGGGGTTCCTATAATTCACCCCTCCACTTT	CASSQGGSYNSPLHF
TRBJ2-7	.	TRBV19	.	TGTGCCAGTAGTATGACAGGATTTAACGAGCAGTACTTC	CASSMTGFNEQYF
TRBJ2-5	.	TRBV24-1	TRBD2	TGTGCCACCAGTTCGACTAGCGGGGAACAAGAGACCCAGTACTTC	CATSSTSGEQETQYF
TRBJ1-4	once	TRBV11-2	.	TGTGCCAGCAGCTTAGTGGCCGGGGGGATTAATGAAAAACTGTTTTTT	CASSLVAGGINEKLFF
TRBJ2-5	once	TRBV10-3	TRBD2	TGTGCCATCAGTCTAGCGGGACTTCAAGAGACCCAGTACTTC	CAISLAGLQETQYF
TRBJ2-1	.	TRBV4-1	TRBD2	TGCGCCAGCAGCCAAGATACCCTAGCGGGCAGTTACAATGAGCAGTTCTTC	CASSQDTLAGSYNEQFF
TRBJ2-1	.	TRBV9	TRBD2	TGTGCCAGCAGCCCTGGGACTAGCGGTGCAGATGAGCAGTTCTTC	CASSPGTSGADEQFF
TRBJ2-3	.	TRBV6-5	TRBD2	TGTGCCAGCAGAGGGACTAGCGAGACAGATACGCAGTATTTT	CASRGTSETDTQYF
TRBJ1-3	.	TRBV19	.	TGTGCCAGTAGTATCGGCGCCCTCTCTGGAAACACCATATATTTT	CASSIGALSGNTIYF
TRBJ1-3	few	TRBV9	.	TGTGCCAGCAGCGTACACGCGGGTGGAGGAAACACCATATATTTT	CASSVHAGGGNTIYF
TRBJ2-1	.	TRBV30	TRBD1	TGTGCCTGGAGTACGACAGGGTCTGAGCAGTTCTTC	CAWSTTGSEQFF
TRBJ2-1	.	TRBV7-8	TRBD2	TGTGCCAGCAGCCCACGGGAGGGGAACTCCTACAATGAGCAGTTCTTC	CASSPREGNSYNEQFF
TRBJ2-7	.	TRBV7-8	.	TGTGCCAGCAGCTTAGCCGGGACCGAGCAGTACTTC	CASSLAGTEQYF
TRBJ2-7	.	TRBV6-5	.	TGTGCCAGCAGTTACTCGTCAGCATTCGGCGAGCAGTACTTC	CASSYSSAFGEQYF
TRBJ2-7	.	TRBV2	.	TGTGCCAGCAGTGATTCAAGAGGGAGCTCCTACGAGCAGTACTTC	CASSDSRGSSYEQYF
TRBJ1-2	.	TRBV15	.	TGTGCCACCAGCAGAGATCGGACTGCTGATGGCTACACCTTC	CATSRDRTADGYTF
TRBJ1-2	.	TRBV15	.	TGTGCCACCAGCAGTGTACTTAACAGGGATAGAGATGGCTACACCTTC	CATSSVLNRDRDGYTF
TRBJ2-2	.	TRBV7-8	TRBD2	TGTGCCAGCAGCTTGGGGCATGGGGGGGCCGGGGAGCTGTTTTTT	CASSLGHGGAGELFF
TRBJ1-1	.	TRBV28	.	TGTGCCAGCAGTCTCCGGACGGCAGCTTTCTTT	CASSLRTAAFF
TRBJ2-2	.	TRBV7-2	TRBD1	TGTGCCAGCAGCACAGACAGGGCGAACACCGGGGAGCTGTTTTTT	CASSTDRANTGELFF
TRBJ1-1	.	TRBV27	.	TGTGCCAGCAGTTTTTTGGGTCGGGGCACTGAAGCTTTCTTT	CASSFLGRGTEAFF
TRBJ1-1	once	TRBV18	.	TGTGCCAGCTCACGACCGCACACTGAAGCTTTCTTT	CASSRPHTEAFF
TRBJ1-5	.	TRBV27	TRBD1	TGTGCCAGCGGCGACAGGGGCTCCAATCAGCCCCAGCATTTT	CASGDRGSNQPQHF
TRBJ1-1	.	TRBV30	TRBD1	TGTGCCTGGGAGACAGGGGGGAGCGGGACTGAAGCTTTCTTT	CAWETGGSGTEAFF
TRBJ1-5	.	TRBV30	TRBD1	TGTGCCTGGGCCCCCCCTGGGACAGCAAATCAGCCCCAGCATTTT	CAWAPPGTANQPQHF
TRBJ2-3	.	TRBV10-3	TRBD2	TGTGCCATCAGTGAGGGACTAGATGGCACAGATACGCAGTATTTT	CAISEGLDGTDTQYF
TRBJ2-3	once	TRBV9	.	TGTGCCAGCAGCGTAGGGGCGGGGCCCACAGATACGCAGTATTTT	CASSVGAGPTDTQYF
TRBJ2-7	.	TRBV30	.	TGTGCCTGGAGGGGGGACGGCGTCTACGAGCAGTACTTC	CAWRGDGVYEQYF